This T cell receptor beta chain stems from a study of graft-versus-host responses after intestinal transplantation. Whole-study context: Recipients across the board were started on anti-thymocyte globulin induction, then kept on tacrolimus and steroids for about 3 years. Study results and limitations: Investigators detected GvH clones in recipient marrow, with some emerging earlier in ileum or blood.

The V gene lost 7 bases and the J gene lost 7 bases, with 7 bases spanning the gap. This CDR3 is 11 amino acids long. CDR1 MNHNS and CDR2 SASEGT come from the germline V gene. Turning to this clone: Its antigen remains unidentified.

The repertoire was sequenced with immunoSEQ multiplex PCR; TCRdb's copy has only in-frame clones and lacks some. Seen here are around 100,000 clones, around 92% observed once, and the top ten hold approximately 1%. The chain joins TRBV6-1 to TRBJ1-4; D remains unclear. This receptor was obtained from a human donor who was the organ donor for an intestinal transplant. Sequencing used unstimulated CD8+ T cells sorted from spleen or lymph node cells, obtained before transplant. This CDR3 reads CASTPGEKLFF. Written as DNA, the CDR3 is TGTGCCAGCACACCGGGTGAAAAACTGTTTTTT.